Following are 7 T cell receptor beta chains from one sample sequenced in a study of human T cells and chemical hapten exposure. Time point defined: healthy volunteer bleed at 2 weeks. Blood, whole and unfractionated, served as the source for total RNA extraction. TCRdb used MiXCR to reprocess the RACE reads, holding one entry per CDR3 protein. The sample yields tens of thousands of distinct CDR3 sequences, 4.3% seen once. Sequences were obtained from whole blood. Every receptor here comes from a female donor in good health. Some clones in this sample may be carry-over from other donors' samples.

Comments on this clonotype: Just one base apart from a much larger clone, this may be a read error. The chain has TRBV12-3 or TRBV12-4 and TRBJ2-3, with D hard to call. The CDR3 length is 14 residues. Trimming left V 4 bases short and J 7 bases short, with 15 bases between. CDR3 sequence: CASSSYLTSNTQYF. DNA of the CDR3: TGTGCCAGCAGTTCCTACCTCACTTCGAATACGCAGTATTTT.

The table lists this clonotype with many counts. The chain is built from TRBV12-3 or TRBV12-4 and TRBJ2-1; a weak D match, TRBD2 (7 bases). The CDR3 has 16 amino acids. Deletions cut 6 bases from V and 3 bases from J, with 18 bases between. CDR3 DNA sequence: TGTGCCAGCAGGCCCAGGGGCCAGCGGGACTACAATGAGCAGTTCTTC. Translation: CASRPRGQRDYNEQFF.

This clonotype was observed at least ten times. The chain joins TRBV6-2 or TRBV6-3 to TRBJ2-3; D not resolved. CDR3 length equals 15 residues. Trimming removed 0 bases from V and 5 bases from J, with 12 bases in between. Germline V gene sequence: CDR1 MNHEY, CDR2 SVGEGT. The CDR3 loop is CASSYSEQVIDTQYF. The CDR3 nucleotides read TGTGCCAGCAGTTACTCGGAGCAGGTTATAGATACGCAGTATTTT.

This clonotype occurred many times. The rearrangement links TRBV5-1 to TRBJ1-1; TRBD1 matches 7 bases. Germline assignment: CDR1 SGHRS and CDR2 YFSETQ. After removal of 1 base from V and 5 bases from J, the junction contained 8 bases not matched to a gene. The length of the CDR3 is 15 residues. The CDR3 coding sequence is TGCGCCAGCAGCTTGTCGTGGCAGGGGGATACTGAAGCTTTCTTT. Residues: CASSLSWQGDTEAFF.

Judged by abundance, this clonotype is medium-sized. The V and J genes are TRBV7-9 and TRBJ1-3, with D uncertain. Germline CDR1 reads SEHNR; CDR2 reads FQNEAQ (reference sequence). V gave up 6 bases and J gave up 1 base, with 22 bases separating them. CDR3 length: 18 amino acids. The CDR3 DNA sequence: TGTGCCAGCAGACCCCACCAGCTGGGCAGAAAATCTGGAAACACCATATATTTT. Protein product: CASRPHQLGRKSGNTIYF.

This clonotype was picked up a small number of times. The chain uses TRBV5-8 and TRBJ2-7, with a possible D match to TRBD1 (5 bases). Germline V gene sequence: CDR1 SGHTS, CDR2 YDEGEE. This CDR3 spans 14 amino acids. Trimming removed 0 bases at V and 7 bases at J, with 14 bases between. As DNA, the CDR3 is TGTGCCAGCAGCTTGGTTGCAGGGCCCGTGGAGCAGTACTTC. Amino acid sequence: CASSLVAGPVEQYF.

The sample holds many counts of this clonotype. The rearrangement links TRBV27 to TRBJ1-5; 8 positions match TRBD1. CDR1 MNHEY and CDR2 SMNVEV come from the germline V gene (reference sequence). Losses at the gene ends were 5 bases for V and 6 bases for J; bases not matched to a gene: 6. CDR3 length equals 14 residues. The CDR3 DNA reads TGTGCCAGCAGTCTAGACAGGGGTAGTCAGCCCCAGCATTTT. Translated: CASSLDRGSQPQHF.